This TCR beta chain was captured by sequencing in a study of T cells in localized non-small cell lung cancer. Only in-frame clones appear in the TCRdb table, and some are missing; sequencing was by immunoSEQ multiplex PCR. Seen here are 65,000 to 90,000 clones, 80% observed once, and the top ten hold over 15%. CDR1 and CDR2 from the germline V gene are SEHNR and FQNEAQ (reference sequence). V was pared by 6 bases and J by 1 base, with 8 bases between. The CDR3 runs to 13 residues. The sequencing here drew on PBMCs, taken before any cancer treatment. The chain has TRBV7-9 and TRBJ2-3; D remains ambiguous. The TCR was taken from a man aged 35-69 years with stage II squamous cell lung carcinoma. CDR3 sequence: CASRATRTDTQYF. The CDR3 DNA follows: TGTGCCAGCAGGGCCACGCGCACAGATACGCAGTATTTT.